This note documents a single TCR beta chain sequence. Its matching antigen is unknown. MiXCR, run by TCRdb on the 5' RACE reads, gives a single entry per CDR3 protein. In the table there are about 620,000 distinct CDR3 sequences, about 20% of which are singletons. The record originates from a study of T-cell memory formation after mild COVID-19. Germline lookup yields CDR1 LGHNA and CDR2 YNFKEQ. Trimming took 4 bases from V and 1 from J; bases not matched to a gene: 18. The CDR3 length is 21 residues. Broader study findings: Pre-infection memory showed some responding clones, and this suggested that cross-reactive memory joined.

The gene calls are TRBV4-2 and TRBJ2-1; 11 bases line up with TRBD1. This TCR was sampled from an adult woman who had mild COVID-19 (a few samples of this study predate the infection). Cell type and time point are not known. The source material was PBMCs or a T cell subset sorted from them (not recorded which). The CDR3 DNA reads TGTGCCAGCAGCCCCCAAAGATTAACCGGGACAGGGGGTGGGTCCTACAATGAGCAGTTCTTC. It yields the protein CASSPQRLTGTGGGSYNEQFF.